Reported below is one TCR beta chain. The antigen is not known. Germline is not matched at one junction end, which may reflect a read error. Germline assignment: CDR1 SSHAT and CDR2 FNYEAQ (reference sequence). This CDR3 spans 15 amino acids. This specimen comes from a study of OX40 agonist ivuxolimab in advanced cancers. Study as a whole: Patients received intravenous ivuxolimab every 2 weeks at 0.01 to 10 mg/kg. Partial responses were seen in three patients, one with hepatocellular carcinoma and two with cutaneous melanoma. Treatment received earlier with anti-PD-1, anti-PD-L1 or anti-CTLA-4 agents was allowed, and more than 35% had some. Study-wide findings and caveats: Clonal expansion was seen in CD4+ and CD8+ blood T cells by week 6 at 0.1 to 3.0 mg/kg.

The assay was immunoSEQ multiplex PCR, and TCRdb's table has in-frame clones only and misses some. The repertoire consists of 30,000 to 40,000 clones, with approximately 89% occurring once and the leading ten covering approximately 26%. This TCR came from an adult with an advanced solid tumor such as melanoma, head and neck, liver or kidney cancer. The material sequenced was CD4+ or CD8+ T cells sorted from blood, taken in a trial of the OX40 agonist ivuxolimab. The rearrangement joins TRBV7-7 to TRBJ2-5, with D maybe TRBD1 (5 bases). Written as DNA, the CDR3 is TGTGCTAGCAGCCCTTCAATAGGGGTGAAAGAGACCCAGTACTTC. Its translation is CASSPSIGVKETQYF.